This T cell receptor beta chain is from a study of T cell clones after liver transplantation. Study-wide context: Without induction therapy, subjects received standard immunosuppression until 12-24 months post-transplant.

The germline V and J ends were trimmed by 2 bases and 8 bases, with 13 bases remaining between them. Germline V gene sequence: CDR1 MGHDK, CDR2 SYGVNS. The CDR3 length is 14 residues. Some clones are missing from TCRdb's copy, which holds only in-frame ones; the method was immunoSEQ multiplex PCR. In the table there are about 70,000 clones, 80% of which are singletons. This material consisted of CD4+ T cells from blood, taken 12 months after liver transplant. The TCR comes from a human patient who received a liver transplant. A subset of T cells may come from the graft donor. V gene TRBV25-1 combines with J gene TRBJ2-1; tentatively, D is TRBD1 or TRBD2 (5 bases each). CDR3 in DNA: TGTGCCAGCAGTGAAAGGCAGAGGGGACATGAGCAGTTCTTC. Protein sequence: CASSERQRGHEQFF.